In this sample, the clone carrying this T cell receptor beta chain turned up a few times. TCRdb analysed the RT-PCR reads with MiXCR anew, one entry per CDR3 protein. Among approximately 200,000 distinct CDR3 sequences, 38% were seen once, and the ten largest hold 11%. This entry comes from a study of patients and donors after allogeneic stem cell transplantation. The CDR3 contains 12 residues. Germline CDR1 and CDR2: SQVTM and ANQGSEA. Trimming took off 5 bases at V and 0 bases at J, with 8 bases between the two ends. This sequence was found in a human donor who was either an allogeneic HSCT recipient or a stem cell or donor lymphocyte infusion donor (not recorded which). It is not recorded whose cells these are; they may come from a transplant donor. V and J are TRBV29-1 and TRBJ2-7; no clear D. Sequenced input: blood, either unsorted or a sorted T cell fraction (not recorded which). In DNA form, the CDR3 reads TGCAGCGTTCGGCCGTCCTCCTACGAGCAGTACTTC. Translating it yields CSVRPSSYEQYF.